The rows below give T cell receptor beta chains drawn from one sample of a study of OX40 agonist ivuxolimab in advanced cancers. Generated by immunoSEQ multiplex PCR, the TCRdb table keeps only in-frame clones and is missing some. The sample holds 55,000 to 70,000 clones, about 83% seen once. The input for sequencing was CD4+ or CD8+ T cells sorted from blood, taken in a trial of the OX40 agonist ivuxolimab. Receptor source: an adult with an advanced solid tumor such as melanoma, head and neck, liver or kidney cancer. CDR3s leave out the opening cysteine and the closing phenylalanine or tryptophan. A D gene is named only where the DNA matches it firmly. Size tells how often a clone was seen (once, few, many) or the class of an expanded clone, and some rows leave it out.

V: TRBV18
size: NA
length: 13
D: NA
J: TRBJ2-7
CDR3: ASSPPGGNGYEQY

V: TRBV5-1
size: NA
length: 11
D: TRBD1
J: TRBJ2-7
CDR3: ASRGQASYEQY

V: TRBV19
size: NA
length: 11
D: NA
J: TRBJ1-3
CDR3: ASRDQERNTIY

V: TRBV7-2
size: NA
length: 12
D: NA
J: TRBJ1-1
CDR3: ASSVVLGTFEAF

V: TRBV28
size: NA
length: 14
D: TRBD2
J: TRBJ2-1
CDR3: ASSLFTSGTYNEQF

V: TRBV6-1
size: NA
length: 10
D: NA
J: TRBJ1-2
CDR3: ASSEAIGGYT

V: TRBV2
size: NA
length: 8
D: NA
J: TRBJ2-1
CDR3: ASSGNEQF

V: TRBV7-9
size: NA
length: 13
D: TRBD1
J: TRBJ1-5
CDR3: ASSSPGTGGQPQH

V: TRBV19
size: once
length: 11
D: NA
J: TRBJ1-2
CDR3: ATRTQQGYGYT

V: TRBV11-3
size: once
length: 11
D: NA
J: TRBJ1-5
CDR3: ASSSSRNQPQH

V: TRBV6-6
size: NA
length: 13
D: NA
J: TRBJ2-7
CDR3: ASRSVWTEGYEQY

V: TRBV6-5
size: NA
length: 10
D: NA
J: TRBJ2-5
CDR3: ASRRDSETQY

V: TRBV5-1
size: once
length: 11
D: NA
J: TRBJ2-3
CDR3: ASSLGFRDTQY

V: TRBV7-3
size: NA
length: 15
D: NA
J: TRBJ2-2
CDR3: ASSLSRTASGTGELF

V: TRBV4-2
size: NA
length: 15
D: NA
J: TRBJ2-2
CDR3: ASSPDHQARYTGELF

V: TRBV30
size: NA
length: 11
D: TRBD2
J: TRBJ2-3
CDR3: AWSSGTRITQY

V: TRBV5-6
size: NA
length: 13
D: TRBD1
J: TRBJ1-2
CDR3: ASSLGGQGTYGYT

V: TRBV5-1
size: medium-sized
length: 12
D: NA
J: TRBJ1-5
CDR3: ASSLAGNHQPQH

V: TRBV19
size: NA
length: 11
D: NA
J: TRBJ2-3
CDR3: ASSIDSRQTQY

V: TRBV9
size: NA
length: 10
D: NA
J: TRBJ1-1
CDR3: ASMGVDTEAF

V: TRBV6-5
size: NA
length: 12
D: NA
J: TRBJ2-7
CDR3: ASSLAGAGYEQY

V: TRBV9
size: NA
length: 14
D: NA
J: TRBJ1-4
CDR3: ASSAGHGGTNEKLF

V: TRBV19
size: NA
length: 13
D: NA
J: TRBJ2-3
CDR3: ASSIDRDATDTQY

V: TRBV7-2
size: NA
length: 11
D: TRBD1
J: TRBJ2-5
CDR3: ASSPTGQETQY

V: TRBV19
size: NA
length: 11
D: TRBD1
J: TRBJ1-5
CDR3: ASSLDRGESQH

V: TRBV10-3
size: NA
length: 11
D: NA
J: TRBJ1-3
CDR3: AIRGGAGNTIY

V: TRBV14
size: NA
length: 12
D: NA
J: TRBJ2-7
CDR3: ASSRGGQIYEQY

V: TRBV6-5
size: NA
length: 11
D: NA
J: TRBJ1-1
CDR3: ASSPTTNTEAF

V: TRBV7-3
size: NA
length: 11
D: TRBD1
J: TRBJ2-7
CDR3: ASSFTTGDEQY

V: TRBV6-6
size: NA
length: 10
D: NA
J: TRBJ1-2
CDR3: ASSYSGDRYT

V: TRBV7-9
size: few
length: 14
D: NA
J: TRBJ1-2
CDR3: ASSLVRTTVDYGYT

V: TRBV5-1
size: NA
length: 11
D: NA
J: TRBJ2-5
CDR3: ASTTERQETQY

V: TRBV21-1
size: NA
length: 14
D: NA
J: TRBJ2-2
CDR3: ASSKRGGSSCRELF

V: TRBV2
size: NA
length: 12
D: NA
J: TRBJ1-6
CDR3: ASSVQGRNSPLH

V: TRBV29-1
size: NA
length: 11
D: NA
J: TRBJ1-5
CDR3: SVGQGGNQPQH

V: TRBV5-1
size: NA
length: 13
D: TRBD2
J: TRBJ2-3
CDR3: ASSFSGGSPDTQY

V: TRBV5-6
size: NA
length: 9
D: NA
J: TRBJ2-3
CDR3: ASSLGGTQY

V: TRBV7-2
size: NA
length: 12
D: NA
J: TRBJ2-5
CDR3: ASSRRLDVETQY

V: TRBV5-5
size: few
length: 11
D: NA
J: TRBJ1-5
CDR3: ASRSGVGQPQH

V: TRBV19
size: NA
length: 10
D: NA
J: TRBJ2-5
CDR3: ASSMVSETQY

V: TRBV27
size: many
length: 14
D: TRBD2
J: TRBJ2-4
CDR3: ASSLSPTSFRGIQY

V: TRBV6-5
size: NA
length: 10
D: NA
J: TRBJ1-6
CDR3: ATRQYNSPLH

V: TRBV4-3
size: NA
length: 13
D: NA
J: TRBJ1-4
CDR3: ASSQGQGVAEKLF

V: TRBV6-5
size: many
length: 12
D: NA
J: TRBJ1-5
CDR3: ASSSSTGSQPQH

V: TRBV4-1
size: once
length: 10
D: NA
J: TRBJ1-4
CDR3: ASSQESGKLF

V: TRBV4-1
size: NA
length: 15
D: NA
J: TRBJ2-1
CDR3: ASSQDRAGITYNEQF

V: TRBV6-1
size: NA
length: 13
D: NA
J: TRBJ1-1
CDR3: ASSDPIWDDTEAF

V: TRBV29-1
size: once
length: 14
D: TRBD2
J: TRBJ2-5
CDR3: SVAPISTSGQETQY

V: TRBV25-1
size: NA
length: 12
D: NA
J: TRBJ2-7
CDR3: ASSEGEYRYEQY

V: TRBV21-1
size: NA
length: 11
D: NA
J: TRBJ1-1
CDR3: ASSKGTGTEAF

V: TRBV19
size: NA
length: 12
D: NA
J: TRBJ1-4
CDR3: ASNHLGTNEKLF

V: TRBV28
size: NA
length: 14
D: TRBD1
J: TRBJ1-6
CDR3: ASSPPPGTVNSPLH

V: TRBV28
size: NA
length: 10
D: NA
J: TRBJ1-5
CDR3: ASGNSNQPQH

V: TRBV4-1
size: NA
length: 13
D: TRBD2
J: TRBJ2-5
CDR3: ASSQTGLAGETQY